Described below is a single T cell receptor beta chain sequence and its context. Looked up from germline, CDR1 is MNHEY and CDR2 is SVGAGI. The J segment lost 5 bases and the V segment lost 4 bases, leaving 8 bases of the junction unmatched. This CDR3 has 16 amino acids. This specimen belongs to a study of T cell changes during pregnancy in multiple sclerosis. Profiled with immunoSEQ multiplex PCR; TCRdb holds only in-frame clones, not every one. There are 40,000 or so clones in the sample; 91% occur only once, and about 7.8% lies in the top ten. This receptor was obtained from a female donor with multiple sclerosis, enrolled in a pregnancy study. The material was CD8+ T cells from peripheral blood mononuclear cells, obtained before pregnancy. This sequence joins TRBV6-5 and TRBJ2-1; 10 nucleotides match TRBD2. This CDR3 reads CASSFDSGRFHNEQFF. CDR3 bases: TGTGCCAGCAGTTTCGATAGCGGGAGGTTTCACAATGAGCAGTTCTTC.